The sequence of this T cell receptor (beta chain) was determined in a study of vaccination and CD4 T cells after COVID-19 (dated by TCRdb to 2022 to 2024). Concerning the study at large: SARS-CoV-2 positivity had been established in the convalescent patients by nasal swab PCR, and mild disease was recorded in several of these patients and severe disease in one. The convalescent cohort comprised six males and four females, including two Hispanic individuals, seven Caucasians, two Asians and one multiracial person. Two doses of either the Pfizer-BioNTech BNT162b2 vaccine (n=8) or the Moderna mRNA-1273 vaccine (n=2) were administered to participants. Post-COVID blood samples from convalescent patients were collected a median of roughly 100 days after diagnosis, with a range of roughly 30 to 161 days. Post-vaccine blood samples were obtained a median of approximately 74 days after the second vaccine dose, with a range of roughly 14 to 241 days. Overlapping spike peptide pools from SARS-CoV-2 and from the common cold coronaviruses HCoV-NL63, HCoV-OC43 and HCoV-229E were used as culture stimuli. Control cultures received a CEFX viral epitope pool as the positive control, an HIV-1 Nef peptide pool as the negative control, or no peptide. In more than eight COVID-19 convalescent patients and a handful of infection-naive healthy vaccine recipients, researchers compared the spike-specific CD4+ TCR repertoire from before mRNA vaccination with the repertoire from after.

To note about this clonotype: Its antigen remains unidentified. The record has no base qualities; no much larger clone is one base away.

Results the study describes overall, beyond this receptor: The study included relatively few convalescent patients and did not analyze early timepoints after natural infection. Although the median number of SARS-CoV-2-reactive clonotypes went up from around 20 after infection to 35 to 40 after vaccination, the increase was not significant. Among the post-vaccine SARS-CoV-2-reactive clones in convalescent patients, a median approximately 86% showed up only after vaccination, which suggests vaccine-specific priming. Of the vaccine-specific clones in convalescent patients, 304 of 307, or nearly all, reacted only to SARS-CoV-2 spike and did not cross-react with common cold coronaviruses.

The CDR3 covers 14 residues, taking in both the cysteine and the phenylalanine. Only the CDR3 region is kept as DNA, spanning 42 bases read in frame from base 1. Clipping removes 4 bases from V and 6 bases from J, with 9 as the unmatched junction base count. The germline V gene encodes CDR1 SGHNT and CDR2 YYREEE (reference sequence). The sample's treatment or condition label is to be understood as: approximately nine-day PBMC culture with coronavirus spike peptide pools or control peptides (ViraFEST assay). The study used the ViraFEST assay, which expanded antigen-specific T cells with peptide pools and then identified expanded clonotypes by TCR sequencing. The positive SARS-CoV-2 PCR tests of the convalescent patients were dated from March to December 2020, before the Alpha, Beta and Delta variants emerged in the United States. PBMCs were cultured at around 2 million per well in IMDM supplemented with approximately 4.7% human AB serum and around 10 IU/ml IL-2, with approximately 10 ug/ml peptide pools added. On days 3 and 7, half of the culture medium was replaced with fresh IL-2-containing medium. After nine to eleven days of culture, CD4+ T cells were isolated by negative selection with the EasySep CD4+ T cell isolation kit. PBMCs were separated from whole blood using Ficoll-Paque Plus gradient centrifugation and then either used fresh or cryopreserved at -140C. Culture conditions were generally each tested in triplicate wells.

The receptor library was made with PCR. At the Johns Hopkins FTIC core, DNA from the cultured CD4+ T cells underwent TCR sequencing with the Oncomine TCR Beta short-read assay. The QIAamp micro DNA kit was used to extract genomic DNA from the cultured CD4+ T cells. Oncomine TCR Beta libraries from cultured CD4+ T cells were pooled using unique dual indexes and sequenced on an Illumina iSeq 100. The source study handled its data this way. Non-productive sequences were removed, and CDR3s not starting with C, not ending with F or W, or shorter than 7 amino acids were discarded. The MANAFEST web application was used to identify antigen-specific clonotypes by comparing peptide-stimulated wells against reference wells and other culture wells. Positive clones required FDR below 0.05, an odds ratio above 5, and productive frequency above 0.1% in at least two of three replicate wells. A clonotype was classed as cross-reactive if the clonotype showed significant expansion both in SARS-CoV-2 spike wells and in at least one common cold coronavirus spike condition. Similarity between CDR3 sequences was evaluated in R version 3.6.1 using Levenshtein distances (stringdist) and unrooted phylogenetic trees (ape). TCRdb trimmed the raw reads at Q25, called clones with MiXCR and kept productive beta chains. Rows are unified per CDR3 protein, each entry keeping the most common DNA and genes. These V and J calls are TCRdb output, not the study's own analysis. The sample table contains some 5,000 distinct CDR3 sequences; only one count was recorded for roughly three quarters of them. Under 20% of the sample lies in the top ten.

The sequenced sample consisted of CD4+ T cells from blood, cultured in vitro. The TCR comes from a human donor who had recovered from COVID-19. Recombination connected TRBV5-4 to TRBJ2-7, with 8 bases matching TRBD1. Here is the DNA: TGTGCCAGCAGCCGTCAGGGGGCCGTCCTCGAGCAGTACTTC. Its protein is CASSRQGAVLEQYF.